Sequencing of this TCR beta chain was carried out in a study of CD8 T cells in ankylosing spondylitis. Study conclusions and caveats: The authors reported significant enrichment of disease-linked clones in matched ankylosing spondylitis synovial fluid.

Construction of TCR beta libraries was performed using quantitative 5'-RACE with molecular barcodes. One entry per CDR3 protein, called by TCRdb with MiXCR from the 5' RACE reads. The repertoire has about 240,000 distinct CDR3 sequences, about 10% of them found once; the top ten carry around 7%. Germline V gene sequence: CDR1 MGHRA, CDR2 YSYEKL. V lost 1 base and J lost 7, with 19 bases in between. The CDR3 extends over 16 amino acids. This clonotype was counted ten times or more. What it recognizes is unknown. The receptor comes from a male donor with ankylosing spondylitis or in good health (not recorded which). The sample comprised blood, either unsorted or a sorted T cell fraction (not recorded which). The chain uses TRBV4-1 and TRBJ2-5; D is possibly TRBD1 (5 bases). CDR3 region: CASSQVLTVPNGTQYF. CDR3 in DNA: TGCGCCAGCAGCCAAGTCTTGACAGTACCAAATGGGACCCAGTACTTC.